The sequence of this TCR beta chain was determined in a study of blood T cells in healthy people across ages. The CDR3 totals 13 residues. Per the germline V gene, CDR1 is MNHNS and CDR2 is SASEGT. Trimming removed 4 bases from V and 5 bases from J, with 11 bases in between. This clonotype was seen more than once but under ten times. Its antigen is currently unknown. Study-level results: When one million T cells were used, diversity estimates were thought to be underestimates. It was not known whether donors were CMV positive (a possible confounder of expanded clonotype changes). A strong correlation was found between TCR beta diversity and the percentage of naive T cells.

Alongside a J-beta primer mix, a sample-barcoded 5' primer served in a second PCR lasting roughly 6 to 11 cycles. TCRdb independently ran MiXCR on the 5' RACE reads; one entry per CDR3 protein. Among hundreds of thousands of distinct CDR3 sequences listed, approximately 52% were seen once. The sequence derives from a man aged 55 to 69 in good health. The V and J genes are TRBV6-1 and TRBJ2-5; D might be TRBD2 (6 bases). The sequencing sample was made of blood. CDR3 sequence: CASSGGLAETQYF. The CDR3 DNA reads TGTGCCAGCAGTGGGGGTCTAGCGGAGACCCAGTACTTC.